The entry below gives a single T cell receptor beta chain sequence along with its context. Its antigen remains unidentified. This specimen comes from a study of cytomegalovirus exposure and HLA in healthy donors. Whole-study results and caveats: Most sequenced TCRs were rare (though some public TCRs occurred in many donors). Cytomegalovirus-associated status was assigned to 164 TCR beta chains. Trimming of TCR beta V- and J-genes showed a link, identified in a later analysis, to a missense DCLRE1C variant. Both high specificity and high sensitivity reportedly marked the classifier's diagnosis of cytomegalovirus status.

The primer mix had 60 Vbeta and 13 Jbeta primers. Libraries were prepared by immunoSEQ multiplex PCR; TCRdb keeps only in-frame clonotypes and omits some of them. This sample yields some 90,000 clones, of which around 80% are seen a single time; approximately 4.8% belongs to the top ten. CDR3 length equals 13 residues. Trimming took off 5 bases at V and 5 bases at J, with 10 bases between the two ends. Germline V gives CDR1 SGHTA, CDR2 FQGNSA. The gene calls are TRBV7-2 and TRBJ2-1; D is undetermined. Sequencing used PBMCs. This TCR derives from a male donor in good health and CMV-seropositive. This CDR3 reads CASSLSFHNEQFF. The CDR3 coding sequence is TGTGCCAGCAGCCTTAGTTTCCACAATGAGCAGTTCTTC.